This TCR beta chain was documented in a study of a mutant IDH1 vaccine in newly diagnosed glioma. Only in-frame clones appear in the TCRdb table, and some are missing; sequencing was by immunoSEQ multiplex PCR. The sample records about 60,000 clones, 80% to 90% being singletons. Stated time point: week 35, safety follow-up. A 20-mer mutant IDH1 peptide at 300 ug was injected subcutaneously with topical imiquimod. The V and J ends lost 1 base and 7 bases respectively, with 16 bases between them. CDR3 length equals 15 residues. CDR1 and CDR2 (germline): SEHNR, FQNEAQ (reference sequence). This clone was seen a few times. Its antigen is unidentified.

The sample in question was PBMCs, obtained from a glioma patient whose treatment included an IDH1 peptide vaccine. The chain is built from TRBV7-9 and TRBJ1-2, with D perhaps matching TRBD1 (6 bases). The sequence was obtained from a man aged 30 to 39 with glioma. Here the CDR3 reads CASSLGGARTAGYTF. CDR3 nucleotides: TGTGCCAGCAGCTTAGGGGGAGCCCGGACAGCTGGCTACACCTTC.